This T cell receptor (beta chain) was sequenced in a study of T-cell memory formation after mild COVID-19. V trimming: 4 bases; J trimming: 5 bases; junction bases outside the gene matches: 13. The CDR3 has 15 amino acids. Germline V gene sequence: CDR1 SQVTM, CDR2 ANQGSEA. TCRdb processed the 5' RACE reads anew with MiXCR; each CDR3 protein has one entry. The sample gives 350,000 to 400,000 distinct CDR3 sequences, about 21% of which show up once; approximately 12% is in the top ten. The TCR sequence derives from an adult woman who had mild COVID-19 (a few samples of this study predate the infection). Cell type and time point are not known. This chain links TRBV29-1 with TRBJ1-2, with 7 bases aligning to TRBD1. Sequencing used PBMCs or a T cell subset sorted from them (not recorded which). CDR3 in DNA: TGCAGCGTTGGGGACAGTCGGGGGGGCCGATATGGCTACACCTTC. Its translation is CSVGDSRGGRYGYTF.